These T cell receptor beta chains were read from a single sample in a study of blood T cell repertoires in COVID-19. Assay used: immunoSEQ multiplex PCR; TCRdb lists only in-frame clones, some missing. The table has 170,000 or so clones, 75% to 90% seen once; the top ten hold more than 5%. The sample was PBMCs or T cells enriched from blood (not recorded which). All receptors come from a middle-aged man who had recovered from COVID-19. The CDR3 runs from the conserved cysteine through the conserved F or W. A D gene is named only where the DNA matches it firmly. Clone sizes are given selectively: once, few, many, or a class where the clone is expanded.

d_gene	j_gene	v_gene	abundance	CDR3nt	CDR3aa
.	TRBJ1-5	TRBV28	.	TGTGCCAGCAGCCATGACAGAGGCCGCCAGCCCCAGCATTTT	CASSHDRGRQPQHF
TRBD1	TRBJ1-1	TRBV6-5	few	TGTGCCAGCAGCCAGGGACAGGGGACGGGGACTGAAGCTTTCTTT	CASSQGQGTGTEAFF
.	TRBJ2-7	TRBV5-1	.	TGCGCCAGCAGCTTAACAAACCCTACCGGGTACTTGGGCGAGCAGTACTTC	CASSLTNPTGYLGEQYF
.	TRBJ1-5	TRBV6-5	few	TGTGCCAGCAGTTCACAGGGAATGGATCAGCCCCAGCATTTT	CASSSQGMDQPQHF
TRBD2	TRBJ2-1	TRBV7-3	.	TGTGCCAGCAGCATAGCGGGAGGGCCCAACAATGAGCAGTTCTTC	CASSIAGGPNNEQFF
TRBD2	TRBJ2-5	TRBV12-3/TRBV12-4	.	TGTGCCAGCAGTTTCGGACTAGCGGAGACCCAGTACTTC	CASSFGLAETQYF
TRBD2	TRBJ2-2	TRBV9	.	TGTGCCAGCAGCGCGCTAGCGGGAGTAACCCGGGAGCTGTTTTTT	CASSALAGVTRELFF
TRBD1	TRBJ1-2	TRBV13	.	TGTGCCAGCATGCTTCTGGGACAGGGTAATCTTGACTATGGCTACACCTTC	CASMLLGQGNLDYGYTF
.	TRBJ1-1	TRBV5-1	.	TGCGCCAGCAGCTCCCCAGGGAAGATGAACACTGAAGCTTTCTTT	CASSSPGKMNTEAFF
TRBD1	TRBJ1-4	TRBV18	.	TGTGCCAGCTCACCACCTCCGGGACAGGGTTTATTGAAACTGTTTTTT	CASSPPPGQGLLKLFF
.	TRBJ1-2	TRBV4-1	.	TGCGCCAGCAGCCAAGAAGACCGACAGATCTATGGCTACACCTTC	CASSQEDRQIYGYTF